The entry below describes one T cell receptor beta chain. These data are taken from a study of identifying expanded T cells in peripheral blood. The CDR3 runs 9 residues. V was pared by 2 bases and J by 12 bases, with 2 bases between. Germline assignment: CDR1 LNHDA and CDR2 SQIVND (reference sequence). Libraries were prepared by immunoSEQ multiplex PCR; TCRdb keeps only in-frame clonotypes and omits some of them. The sample gives approximately 97,000 clones, about 91% of which show up once; over 12% is in the top ten. Healthy donors had no documented immune events, such as infections, while sampled. The sample taken for sequencing was blood. The clonotype originates from a person between 18 and 75 years old in good health. The chain is built from TRBV19 and TRBJ2-1; D not certain. CDR3 sequence: CASSIRQFF. In DNA, the CDR3 is TGTGCCAGTAGTATAAGGCAGTTCTTC.